Below, 29 T cell receptor beta chains from the same sample are listed, as sequenced in a study of tumor and adjacent non-tumor tissue in lung cancer. The template was RNA from unsorted bulk tissue. A modified ARM-PCR protocol with three rounds of nested PCR amplified TCRbeta. TCRdb analysed the multiplex PCR reads with MiXCR anew, one entry per CDR3 protein. The sample records 89,000 or so distinct CDR3 sequences, roughly 62% being singletons. Input material: lung tumor tissue. All receptors derive from an older man with non-small cell lung cancer.

This clonotype was seen only once. A junction end diverges from the germline sequence, so it may reflect a read error. The CDR3 loop reads CASSQVVGRGETQYF. In nucleotides, the CDR3 is TGCGCCAGCAGTCAAGTGGTCGGCAGGGGGGAGACCCAGTACTTC. The chain combines TRBV4-1 with TRBJ2-5; 7 nucleotides line up with TRBD1. The CDR3 runs 15 residues. Germline CDR1 reads MGHRA; CDR2 reads YSYEKL.

The rearrangement uses TRBV30 and TRBJ1-1; 7 bases match TRBD1. From germline, CDR1 is GTSNPN and CDR2 SVGIG (reference sequence). V was pared by 4 bases and J by 0 bases, with 5 bases of the junction left unmatched. The CDR3 is 14 residues long. In DNA, the CDR3 is TGTGCCTGGACCTTGGGACAGATGAACACTGAAGCTTTCTTT. This encodes CAWTLGQMNTEAFF.

V gene TRBV11-1 combines with J gene TRBJ2-3; unclear D gene. Germline loops: CDR1 SGHAT, CDR2 FQDESV (reference sequence). The CDR3 sequence is 11 residues long. The CDR3 DNA reads as TGTGTCAGGAGCTTATCAGATACGCAGTATTTT. Its translation is CVRSLSDTQYF.

This clonotype was seen a few times. This sequence joins TRBV5-1 and TRBJ1-4; D is undetermined. The CDR3 covers 15 residues. From germline, CDR1 is SGHRS and CDR2 YFSETQ. V lost 0 bases and J lost 3, with 9 bases in between. The CDR3 DNA reads TGCGCCAGCAGCTTGGGAGAGGGCTCTAATGAAAAACTGTTTTTT. Protein sequence: CASSLGEGSNEKLFF.

The rearrangement uses TRBV6-6 and TRBJ2-2; TRBD1 aligns across 12 bases. V dropped 5 bases and J dropped 5; count of bases not matched to a gene: 3. The germline gives CDR1 MNHNY, CDR2 SVGAGI (reference sequence). The CDR3 consists of 15 residues. CDR3 bases: TGTGCCAGCAGTCGGGGACAGGGGGCGACCGGGGAGCTGTTTTTT. Translated: CASSRGQGATGELFF.

The gene calls are TRBV11-2 and TRBJ2-7; the D gene is possibly TRBD2 (5 bases). Germline V lookup: CDR1 SGHAT, CDR2 FQNNGV. The CDR3 length is 14 residues. The V and J ends lost 5 bases and 3 bases respectively, with 14 bases between them. CDR3 protein: CASSMGDRNYEQYF. The CDR3 region has the DNA TGTGCCAGCAGCATGGGAGATAGAAACTACGAGCAGTACTTC. Filled out from reference TRBV11-2 and TRBJ2-7, the complete variable domain reads EAGVAQSPRYKIIEKRQSVAFWCNPISGHATLYWYQQILGQGPKLLIQFQNNGVVDDSQLPKDRFSAERLKGVDSTLKIQPAKLEDSAVYLCASSMGDRNYEQYFGPGTRLTVT.

Comments on this clonotype: An end of the junction does not agree with germline; a read error may underlie this. The chain links TRBV11-1 to TRBJ1-1, with a possible D match to TRBD1 (5 bases). The CDR3 consists of 15 residues. The germline V gene encodes CDR1 SGHAT and CDR2 FQDESV (reference sequence). The CDR3, as DNA: TGTACCAGCACCCCGTGGGGGATAAGAGGCACTGAAGCTTTCTTT. It specifies CTSTPWGIRGTEAFF. The whole variable domain, filled in from reference TRBV11-1 and TRBJ1-1, reads EAEVAQSPRYKITEKSQAVAFWCDPISGHATLYWYRQILGQGPELLVQFQDESVVDDSQLPKDRFSAERLKGVDSTLKIQPAELGDSAMYLCTSTPWGIRGTEAFFGQGTRLTVV.

The chain couples TRBV5-5 to TRBJ1-5; D ambiguous. V shed 6 bases and J shed 0 bases, with 19 bases lying between them. Germline V lookup: CDR1 SGHKS, CDR2 YYEKEE (reference sequence). The CDR3 has 17 amino acids. CDR3 DNA: TGTGCCAGCATCCCCTGGGCCGTAACGTATAGCAATCAGCCCCAGCATTTT. Encoded protein: CASIPWAVTYSNQPQHF.

This clonotype was counted many times. The J gene is TRBJ2-3, the V gene TRBV5-6, with 11 bases fitting TRBD2. Per germline, CDR1 SGHDT and CDR2 YYEEEE. This CDR3 spans 15 amino acids. The V segment lost 6 bases and the J segment 7 bases; nucleotides outside the gene matches: 10. The CDR3 protein is CASTPTSGISNTQYF. The CDR3 DNA follows: TGTGCCAGCACCCCGACTAGCGGGATTAGTAATACGCAGTATTTT.

In regard to this clonotype: With a much larger clone just one base away, this may be a read error. The chain uses TRBV20-1 and TRBJ2-2; D is ambiguous. Germline V gene lookup returns CDR1 DFQATT and CDR2 SNEGSKA (reference sequence). Trimming took off 0 bases at V and 2 bases at J, with 7 bases between the two ends. The CDR3 loop spans 14 amino acids. For the CDR3, the DNA is TGCAGTGCTAGAGATCGAGGTAACACCGGGGAGCTGTTTTTT. This codes for CSARDRGNTGELFF.

With respect to this clonotype: An end of the junction does not agree with germline; a read error may underlie this. The chain links TRBV11-2 to TRBJ1-4; no firm D call. Germline values: CDR1 SGHAT, CDR2 FQNNGV. This CDR3 spans 16 amino acids. In nucleotides, the CDR3 is TGTGCCAGCACCTTAGCCGACGGGATAACTAACGAAAAAATGTTTTTT. It codes for CASTLADGITNEKMFF.

Regarding this clonotype: At one of its ends the junction is not consistent with the germline gene, which may arise from a read error. The gene calls are TRBV29-1 and TRBJ2-1; D may be TRBD1 (6 bases). Germline-derived CDR1 and CDR2 are SQVTM and ANQGSEA. The CDR3 totals 14 residues. The CDR3 spells CSYTDRSSYNEQFF. The DNA of the CDR3 is TGTAGCTATACTGACAGGAGCTCCTACAATGAGCAGTTCTTC.

Comments on this clonotype: A much more abundant neighbour one base away suggests this may be a read error. The chain joins TRBV6-5 to TRBJ2-1; tentatively, D is TRBD1 (6 bases). CDR3 length equals 15 residues. V lost 5 bases and J lost 4, with 15 bases in between. Germline CDR1 and CDR2: MNHEY and SVGAGI. The CDR3 protein is CASSAQGPAYNEQFF. The CDR3 DNA is TGTGCCAGCAGTGCACAGGGTCCCGCTTACAATGAGCAGTTCTTC.

With regard to this clonotype: It is likely a read error, because the conserved phenylalanine at the end of the CDR3 is missing. The chain is built from TRBV7-9 and TRBJ2-5; 7 nucleotides match TRBD2. The CDR3 is 14 amino acids. Unmatched junction bases numbered 4, after V lost 2 bases and J lost 4 bases. Germline V gene sequence: CDR1 SEHNR, CDR2 FQNEAQ (reference sequence). The CDR3 nucleotides read TGTGCCAGCAGCTTAATCGGGGGGACAGAGACCCAGTACTCC. This translates into CASSLIGGTETQYS.

V usage is TRBV30 and J usage is TRBJ2-3, with D uncertain. There are 15 residues in the CDR3. Germline CDR1 is GTSNPN and CDR2 is SVGIG (reference sequence). Trimming pared 0 bases from V and 3 bases from J, leaving 13 bases between. CDR3 sequence (DNA): TGTGCCTGGAGTGTTTTGGGGATTGTAACAGATACGCAGTATTTT. This encodes CAWSVLGIVTDTQYF. The variable domain in full, completed from reference TRBV30 and TRBJ2-3, reads SQTIHQWPATLVQPVGSPLSLECTVEGTSNPNLYWYRQAAGRGLQLLFYSVGIGQISSEVPQNLSASRPQDRQFILSSKKLLLSDSGFYLCAWSVLGIVTDTQYFGPGTRLTVL.

This clonotype was seen more than once but under ten times. V gene TRBV6-5 combines with J gene TRBJ1-4; D is unresolved. Trimming shortened V by 4 bases and J by 3 bases, and 9 bases separated the two germline ends. The CDR3 is made up of 14 amino acids. Germline V lookup: CDR1 MNHEY, CDR2 SVGAGI. This CDR3 is CASSSSRANEKLFF. In DNA form, the CDR3 reads TGTGCCAGCAGTTCCTCTCGGGCTAATGAAAAACTGTTTTTT.

This clonotype has a count of ten or more. CDR3 sequence reads: CASSYVGDGEKLFF. In DNA form, the CDR3 reads TGTGCCAGCAGTTACGTCGGAGATGGGGAAAAACTGTTTTTT. The chain recombines TRBV6-6 with TRBJ1-4; D call uncertain. Germline V gives CDR1 MNHNY, CDR2 SVGAGI (reference sequence). This CDR3 is 14 amino acids long. Trimming left V 2 bases short and J 8 bases short, with 12 bases between.

To note about this clonotype: At one boundary the junction diverges from the germline segment, which might be a read error. This chain connects TRBV11-2 to TRBJ1-1; 9 bases align to TRBD1. The germline V gene has CDR1 SGHAT and CDR2 FQNNGV. The CDR3 has 15 amino acids. The CDR3 nucleotides read TGTGCCAGCAGCCGCTCGACAGGGGGGAGGACTGAAGCTTCCTTT. Translating gives CASSRSTGGRTEASF.

Of note for this clonotype: The junction and the germline gene differ at one end; a read error may be behind it. The V call is TRBV11-2, the J call TRBJ2-5, with D possibly TRBD1 on 8 matching bases. This CDR3 has 17 residues. The germline V gene has CDR1 SGHAT and CDR2 FQNNGV. The CDR3 reads CTSSSRGQGKREETQYF. The CDR3, as DNA: TGTACCAGCAGCTCGCGCGGACAGGGAAAGCGGGAAGAGACCCAGTATTTC.

This clonotype showed up just a few times. CDR3 bases: TGCAGTGCTCTGACAGTAGCAGGAAACACCATATATTTT. Amino acid sequence: CSALTVAGNTIYF. J is TRBJ1-3 and V is TRBV20-1; TRBD1 might be the D (5 bases). Germline CDR1 and CDR2: DFQATT and SNEGSKA (reference sequence). Trimming pared 5 bases from V and 4 bases from J, leaving 12 bases between. The CDR3 totals 13 residues.

This clonotype was counted at least ten times. J is TRBJ1-5 and V is TRBV5-1; the match to TRBD1 covers 7 bases. Germline assignment: CDR1 SGHRS and CDR2 YFSETQ. J gave up 5 bases and V 6 bases, and 14 bases lay outside the gene matches. The CDR3 is 16 residues long. The CDR3 bases are TGCGCCAGCACAGACAGGGAAAAGGGGGCCCATCAGCCCCAGCATTTT. It translates to CASTDREKGAHQPQHF.

In its sample, this clonotype was seen many times. The chain is built from TRBV12-3 or TRBV12-4 and TRBJ2-1, with TRBD2 matching 11 bases. The V gene end was trimmed by 6 bases and the J gene end by 10 bases; junction bases not matched to a gene: 14. The CDR3 sequence is 16 residues long. The CDR3 bases are TGTGCCAGCAGCCCCAGGACTAGCGGGCGAGCAGAGGAGCAGTTCTTC. Protein: CASSPRTSGRAEEQFF.

This clonotype appeared many times. The chain joins TRBV29-1 to TRBJ2-7; 7 positions agree with TRBD1. The CDR3 runs to 13 residues. The germline V gene encodes CDR1 SQVTM and CDR2 ANQGSEA. After removal of 2 bases from V and 3 bases from J, the junction contained 4 bases not matched to a gene. The DNA for the CDR3 is TGCAGCGTTGAACCAGGGGGAAGCTACGAGCAGTACTTC. Translated: CSVEPGGSYEQYF.

The chain uses TRBV12-3 or TRBV12-4 and TRBJ2-1; possible D gene TRBD1, 6 bases. This CDR3 is built from 11 residues. V was shortened by 11 bases and J by 15 bases, with 20 bases between the two germline ends. CDR3 sequence (DNA): TGTGCCGACAGGCATGGGGTCGGACTGTTCTTC. This encodes CADRHGVGLFF.

This clonotype was found many times. This sequence joins TRBV5-4 and TRBJ2-4; D is uncertain. The V gene lost 3 bases and the J gene lost 7 bases, with 11 bases spanning the gap. Germline CDR1 and CDR2: SGHNT and YYREEE (reference sequence). The CDR3 extends over 13 amino acids. CDR3 in amino acids: CASSSGPANIQYF. The CDR3 DNA reads TGTGCCAGCAGCTCGGGTCCTGCCAACATTCAGTACTTC.

This clonotype was seen at least ten times. The CDR3 protein is CASTTLGSEQYF. CDR3 nucleotides: TGTGCCAGCACCACCTTGGGGAGTGAGCAGTACTTC. The V call is TRBV28, the J call TRBJ2-7; TRBD2 might be the D (5 bases). The CDR3 has 12 amino acids. Germline CDR1 is MDHEN and CDR2 is SYDVKM. The V end was cut by 7 bases, the J end by 7 bases, with 14 bases between.

This clonotype was seen once. The rearrangement links TRBV24-1 to TRBJ1-5; maybe TRBD1 (5 bases). Looked up from germline, CDR1 is KGHDR and CDR2 is SFDVKD. The CDR3 runs to 15 residues. Between the trimmed V and J ends, which lost 0 bases and 7 bases, there was a span of 12 bases. The CDR3 DNA sequence: TGTGCCACCAGTGATTTGACAGGAGGATTACAGCCCCAGCATTTT. Its protein is CATSDLTGGLQPQHF.

There are a few counts of this clonotype. The rearrangement uses TRBV20-1 and TRBJ2-7; D may match TRBD1 or TRBD2 (5 bases each). This CDR3 comprises 13 residues. Germline loops: CDR1 DFQATT, CDR2 SNEGSKA (reference sequence). V was clipped by 7 bases and J by 2 bases, with 15 bases between them. The CDR3: CSVPGPVAYEQYF. For the CDR3, the DNA is TGCAGTGTTCCGGGACCAGTGGCCTACGAGCAGTACTTC.

On this clonotype: Since a much larger clone is just one base distant, this may be a read error. V and J are TRBV5-1 and TRBJ2-5, with unresolved D. The CDR3 is 11 amino acids. Germline loops: CDR1 SGHRS, CDR2 YFSETQ. With 1 base removed from V and 7 bases from J, the gap between germline ends came to 5 bases. For the CDR3, the DNA is TGCGCCAGCAGCTTGAGGAGGACCCAGTACTTC. Translated: CASSLRRTQYF.